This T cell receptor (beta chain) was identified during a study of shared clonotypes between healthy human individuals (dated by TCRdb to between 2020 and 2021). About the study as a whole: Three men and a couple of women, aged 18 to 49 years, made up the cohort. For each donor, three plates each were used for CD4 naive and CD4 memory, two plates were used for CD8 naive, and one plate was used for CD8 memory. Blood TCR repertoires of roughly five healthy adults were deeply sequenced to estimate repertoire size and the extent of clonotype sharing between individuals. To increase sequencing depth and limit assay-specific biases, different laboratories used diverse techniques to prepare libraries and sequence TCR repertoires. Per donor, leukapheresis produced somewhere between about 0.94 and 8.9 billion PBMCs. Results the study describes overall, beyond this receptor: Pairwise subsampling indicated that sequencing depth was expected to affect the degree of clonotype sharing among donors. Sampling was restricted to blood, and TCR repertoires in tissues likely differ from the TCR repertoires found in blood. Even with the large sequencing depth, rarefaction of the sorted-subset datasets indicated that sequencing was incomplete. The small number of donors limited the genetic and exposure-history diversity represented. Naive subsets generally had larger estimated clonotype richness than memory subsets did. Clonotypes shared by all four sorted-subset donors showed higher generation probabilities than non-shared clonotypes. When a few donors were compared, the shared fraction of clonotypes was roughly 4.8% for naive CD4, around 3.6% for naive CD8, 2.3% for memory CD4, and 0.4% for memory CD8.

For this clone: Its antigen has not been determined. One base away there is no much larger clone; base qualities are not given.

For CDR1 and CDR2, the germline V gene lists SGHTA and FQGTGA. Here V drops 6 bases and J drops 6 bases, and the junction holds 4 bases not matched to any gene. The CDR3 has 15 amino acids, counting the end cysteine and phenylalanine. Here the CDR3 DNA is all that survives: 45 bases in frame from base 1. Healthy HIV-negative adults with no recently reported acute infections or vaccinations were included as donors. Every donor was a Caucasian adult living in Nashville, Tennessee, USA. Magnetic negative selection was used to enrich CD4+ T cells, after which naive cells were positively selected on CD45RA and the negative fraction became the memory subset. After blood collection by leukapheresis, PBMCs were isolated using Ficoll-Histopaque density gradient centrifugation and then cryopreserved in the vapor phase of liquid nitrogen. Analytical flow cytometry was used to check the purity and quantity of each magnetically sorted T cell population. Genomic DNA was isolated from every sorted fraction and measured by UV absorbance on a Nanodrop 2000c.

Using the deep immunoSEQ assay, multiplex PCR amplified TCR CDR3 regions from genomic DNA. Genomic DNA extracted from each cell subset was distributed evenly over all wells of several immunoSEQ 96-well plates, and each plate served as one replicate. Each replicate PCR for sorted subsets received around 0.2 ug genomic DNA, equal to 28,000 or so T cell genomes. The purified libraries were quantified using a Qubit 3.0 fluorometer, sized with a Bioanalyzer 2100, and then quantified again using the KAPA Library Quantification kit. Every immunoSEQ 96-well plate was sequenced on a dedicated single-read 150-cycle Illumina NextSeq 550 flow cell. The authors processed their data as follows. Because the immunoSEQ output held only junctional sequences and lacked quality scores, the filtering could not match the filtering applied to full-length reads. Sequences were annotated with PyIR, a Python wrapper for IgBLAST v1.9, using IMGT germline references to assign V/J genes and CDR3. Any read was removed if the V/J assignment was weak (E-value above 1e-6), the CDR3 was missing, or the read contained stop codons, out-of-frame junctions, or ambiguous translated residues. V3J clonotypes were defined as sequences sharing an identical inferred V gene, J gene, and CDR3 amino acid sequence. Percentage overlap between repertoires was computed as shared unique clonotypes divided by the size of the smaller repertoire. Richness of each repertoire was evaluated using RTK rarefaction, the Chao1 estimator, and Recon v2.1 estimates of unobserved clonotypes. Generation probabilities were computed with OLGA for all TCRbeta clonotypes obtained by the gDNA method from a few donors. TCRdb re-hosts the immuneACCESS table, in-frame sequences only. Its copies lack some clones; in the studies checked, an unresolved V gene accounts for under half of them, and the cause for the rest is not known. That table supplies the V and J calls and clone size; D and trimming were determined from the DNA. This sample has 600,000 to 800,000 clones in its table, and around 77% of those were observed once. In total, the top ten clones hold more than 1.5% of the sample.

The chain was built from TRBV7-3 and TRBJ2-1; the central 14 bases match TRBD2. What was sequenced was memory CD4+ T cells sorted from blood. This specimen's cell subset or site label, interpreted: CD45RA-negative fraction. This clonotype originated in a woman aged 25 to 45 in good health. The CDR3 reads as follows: CASSGTSGSRNEQFF. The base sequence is TGTGCCAGCAGTGGGACTAGCGGGAGCCGCAATGAGCAGTTCTTC.